This T cell receptor beta chain was captured in a study of T cells in Graves' hyperthyroidism and ophthalmopathy (dated by TCRdb to about 2019). In terms of the full investigation: Peripheral blood samples were taken at initial diagnosis, before any treatment was given. To identify TCR V-J signatures that set the groups apart, the researchers used a discovery cohort of 100 patients, made up of some 41 with Graves' ophthalmopathy and about 55 with stable Graves' hyperthyroidism. Prospective prediction of ophthalmopathy was tested in an independent validation cohort consisting of fewer than 20 hyperthyroidism patients and approximately 16 patients who later progressed to ophthalmopathy. The 90 or so discovery patients were randomly split 7:3 into training and test sets. Thyroid tissue and blood T-cell repertoires from six or seven Graves' hyperthyroidism patients were also compared in the study. After blood sampling, hyperthyroidism patients were treated with methimazole at a starting dose of 30 mg daily, and ophthalmopathy patients were treated with high-dose intravenous methylprednisolone. TCR Vbeta CDR3 sequencing of 140 or so peripheral blood samples (over 40 ophthalmopathy, 75 hyperthyroidism and roughly 17 progressor patients) is reported in the paper.

This clonotype was observed many times. No antigen is known for it. Base qualities are not recorded, but no much larger clone differs from it by a single base. The paper's findings and limits, for the study overall: Sample size was not statistically predetermined, and investigators were not blinded to group allocation. In validation, the model predicted progression to ophthalmopathy with just under 71% sensitivity and 72% to 85% specificity, a median of approximately 6.5 months before onset. A 13 V-J signature model separated ophthalmopathy from stable hyperthyroidism, with approximately 87% sensitivity and roughly 81% specificity in cross-validation and 80%/75% in testing. Most expanded thyroid clonotypes (frequency above 0.001) were also detected in blood, suggesting blood repertoires may reflect thyroid immune responses.

Graves' hyperthyroidism was defined as stable when no progression to ophthalmopathy occurred over 18 months of follow-up. Hyperthyroidism patients were newly diagnosed, had a disease duration of under 2 months, and were aged 18 to 65 years. Exclusion was applied to patients with uncontrolled infections, other autoimmune diseases, pregnancy or lactation. Diagnoses relied on clinical symptoms, serum thyroxine and TRAb, thyroid ultrasound and orbital computed tomography. PBMCs were isolated from more than 9 ml of fresh peripheral blood by Ficoll-Paque density gradient centrifugation. Total RNA was extracted with Trizol reagent, and quality was checked on an Agilent 2100 Bioanalyzer. The TCR beta CDR3 regions were amplified from the RNA transcripts. For the first round of RT-PCR on the TCR CDR3, the HTBI primer set was used together with the Qiagen OneStep RT-PCR kit. A second multiplex PCR round built the libraries, followed by size selection and purification. Libraries were sequenced paired-end with 100 bp reads on an Illumina HiSeq2000. On the authors' methods: SOAPnuke was used to process the raw data, with reads discarded if the reads contained adapters or uncalled bases, had a mean Phred below 15, or lacked an exact constant-primer or identifier match. High-quality paired reads were merged with COPE v1.2.5, and unique nucleotide sequences were defined as clonotypes. Clonotypes were aligned to IMGT TRBV, TRBD and TRBJ reference segments using MiTCR v1.1. Analysis was restricted to V-J combinations with a frequency above 0.0001, which covered roughly 99% of repertoires. A TCS score was defined as the ratio between F50 (clonal expansion) and ExV (chaos), using BLOSUM62-based TCRdist between CDR3 peptides within each V-J. Welch's t-statistics and random forest reduced fewer than 600 V-J features to about 13, which were used in a naive Bayes classifier (R e1071). Starting from the raw public reads, TCRdb applied fastp trimming at Q25, assembled clones with MiXCR and retained in-frame beta chains. Every CDR3 protein is listed once, alongside the most common genes and DNA of its rows. These V and J calls derive from TCRdb rather than the authors' analysis. This sample has fewer than 110,000 distinct CDR3 sequences in its table, and 16% of those were observed once. The ten largest clones take up about 42% of the sample.

The sequence was collected from a woman aged 50 to 60 with Graves' hyperthyroidism. The source material was blood.

CDR3 loop: CASERGADEKLFF. At the DNA level, the sequence is TGTGCCAGCGAAAGGGGGGCAGATGAAAAACTGTTTTTT. The V and J segments used are TRBV28 and TRBJ1-4, with TRBD1 as a weak D call on 6 bases. Via the germline V gene, CDR1 is MDHEN and CDR2 SYDVKM. V and J are truncated by 8 bases and 6 bases respectively, leaving an intervening sequence of 13 bases. The CDR3 sequence holds 13 residues, the cysteine and phenylalanine included. CDR3 DNA is the only sequence kept; it has 39 bases, read in frame from the first base.